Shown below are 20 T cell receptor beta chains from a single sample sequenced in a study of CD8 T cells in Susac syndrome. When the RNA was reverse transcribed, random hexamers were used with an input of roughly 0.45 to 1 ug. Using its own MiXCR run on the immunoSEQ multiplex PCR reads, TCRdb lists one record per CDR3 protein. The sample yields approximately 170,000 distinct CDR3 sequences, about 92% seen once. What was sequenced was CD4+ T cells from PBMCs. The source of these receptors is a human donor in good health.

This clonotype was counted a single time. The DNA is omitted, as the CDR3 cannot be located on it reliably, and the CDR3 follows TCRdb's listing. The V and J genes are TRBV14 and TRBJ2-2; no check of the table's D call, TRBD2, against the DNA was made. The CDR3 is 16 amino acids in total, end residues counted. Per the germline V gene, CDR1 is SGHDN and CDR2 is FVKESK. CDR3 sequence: CASSQGLAETPGSCFF.

Written as DNA, the CDR3 is TGTGCCAGCAGCTTAGACGTGGGTGCGAGAACTGAAGCTTTCTTT. It specifies CASSLDVGARTEAFF. V gene TRBV7-2 combines with J gene TRBJ1-1; D not certain. The CDR3 runs 15 residues. V was trimmed by 1 base and J by 5 bases, leaving 14 bases between them. Germline lookup yields CDR1 SGHTA and CDR2 FQGNSA. Based on the CDR3 plus reference TRBV7-2 and TRBJ1-1, the full variable domain is GAGVSQSPSNKVTEKGKDVELRCDPISGHTALYWYRQSLGQGLEFLIYFQGNSAPDKSGLPSDRFSAERTGGSVSTLTIQRTQQEDSAVYLCASSLDVGARTEAFFGQGTRLTVV.

In DNA form, the CDR3 reads TGCAGCGTGCGAAGGTCCGGGGAAGCTTTCTTT. The encoded protein is CSVRRSGEAFF. This sequence joins TRBV29-1 and TRBJ1-1; D gene unclear. V gave up 6 bases and J gave up 8 bases, with 13 bases separating them. CDR1 and CDR2 from the germline V gene are SQVTM and ANQGSEA. This CDR3 has 11 amino acids.

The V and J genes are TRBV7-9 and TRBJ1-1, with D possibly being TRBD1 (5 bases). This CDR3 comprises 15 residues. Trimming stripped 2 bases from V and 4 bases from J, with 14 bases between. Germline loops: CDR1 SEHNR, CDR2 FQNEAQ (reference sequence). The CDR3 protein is CASSLFAGIGTEAFF. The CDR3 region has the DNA TGTGCCAGCAGCTTATTCGCAGGGATCGGCACTGAAGCTTTCTTT. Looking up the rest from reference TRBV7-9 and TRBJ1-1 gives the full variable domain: DTGVSQNPRHKITKRGQNVTFRCDPISEHNRLYWYRQTLGQGPEFLTYFQNEAQLEKSRLLSDRFSAERPKGSFSTLEIQRTEQGDSAMYLCASSLFAGIGTEAFFGQGTRLTVV.

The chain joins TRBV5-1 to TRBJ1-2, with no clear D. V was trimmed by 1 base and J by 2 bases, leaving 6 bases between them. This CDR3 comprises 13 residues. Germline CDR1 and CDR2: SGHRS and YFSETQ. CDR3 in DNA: TGCGCCAGCAGCTTGTCTACCAACTATGGCTACACCTTC. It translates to CASSLSTNYGYTF.

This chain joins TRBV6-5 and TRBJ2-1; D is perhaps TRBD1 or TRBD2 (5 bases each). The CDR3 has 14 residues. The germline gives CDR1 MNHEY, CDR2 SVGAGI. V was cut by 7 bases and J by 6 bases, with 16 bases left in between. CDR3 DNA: TGTGCCAGCAACTCCGGGGCTCCAGGCAATGAGCAGTTCTTC. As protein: CASNSGAPGNEQFF.

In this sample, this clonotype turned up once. The DNA of the CDR3 is TGTGCCAGCTCACCACAGAGAGTGTCAGGGGCCGAGCAGTACTTC. Residues: CASSPQRVSGAEQYF. The chain links TRBV18 to TRBJ2-7, with D possibly matching TRBD1 (6 bases). Trimming removed 1 base at V and 6 bases at J, with 16 bases between. The germline V gene has CDR1 KGHSH and CDR2 LQKENI. CDR3 size: 15 residues.

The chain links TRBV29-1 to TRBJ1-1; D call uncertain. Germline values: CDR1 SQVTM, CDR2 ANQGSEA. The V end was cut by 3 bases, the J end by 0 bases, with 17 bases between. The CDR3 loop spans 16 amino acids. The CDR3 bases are TGCAGCGTTGACGGATCGGCGGATTATATGAACACTGAAGCTTTCTTT. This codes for CSVDGSADYMNTEAFF.

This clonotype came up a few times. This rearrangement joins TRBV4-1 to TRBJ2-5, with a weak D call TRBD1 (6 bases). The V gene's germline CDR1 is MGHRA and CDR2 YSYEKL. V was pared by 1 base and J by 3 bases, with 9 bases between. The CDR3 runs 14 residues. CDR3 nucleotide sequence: TGCGCCAGCAGCCAAGGGGACAAGAAAGAGACCCAGTACTTC. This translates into CASSQGDKKETQYF.

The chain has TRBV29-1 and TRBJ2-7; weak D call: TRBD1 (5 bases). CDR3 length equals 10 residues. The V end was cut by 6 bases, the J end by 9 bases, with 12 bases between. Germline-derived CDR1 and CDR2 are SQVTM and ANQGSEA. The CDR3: CSVSDSVQYF. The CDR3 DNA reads TGCAGCGTCTCCGACAGTGTGCAGTACTTC.

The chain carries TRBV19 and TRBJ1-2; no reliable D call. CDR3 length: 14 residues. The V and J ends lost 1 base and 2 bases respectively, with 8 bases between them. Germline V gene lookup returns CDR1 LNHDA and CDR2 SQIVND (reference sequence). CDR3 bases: TGTGCCAGTAGTATAGTGGACGGGAACTATGGCTACACCTTC. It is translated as CASSIVDGNYGYTF. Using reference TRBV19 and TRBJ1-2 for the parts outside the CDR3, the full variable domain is DGGITQSPKYLFRKEGQNVTLSCEQNLNHDAMYWYRQDPGQGLRLIYYSQIVNDFQKGDIAEGYSVSREKKESFPLTVTSAQKNPTAFYLCASSIVDGNYGYTFGSGTRLTVV.

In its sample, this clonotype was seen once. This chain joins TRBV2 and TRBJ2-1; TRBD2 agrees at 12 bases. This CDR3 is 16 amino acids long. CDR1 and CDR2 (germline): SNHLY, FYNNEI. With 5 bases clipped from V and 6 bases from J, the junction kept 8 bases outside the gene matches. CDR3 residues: CASSPPTSGSTNEQFF. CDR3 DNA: TGTGCCAGCAGTCCTCCGACTAGCGGGAGTACCAATGAGCAGTTCTTC.

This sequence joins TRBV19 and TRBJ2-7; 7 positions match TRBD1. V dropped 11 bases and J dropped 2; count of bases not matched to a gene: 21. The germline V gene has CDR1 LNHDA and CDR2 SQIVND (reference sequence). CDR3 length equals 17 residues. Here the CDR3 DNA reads TGTGCCGGCCGAACAGGGGACGGGATGGGGAAGACCTACGAGCAGTACTTC. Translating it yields CAGRTGDGMGKTYEQYF.

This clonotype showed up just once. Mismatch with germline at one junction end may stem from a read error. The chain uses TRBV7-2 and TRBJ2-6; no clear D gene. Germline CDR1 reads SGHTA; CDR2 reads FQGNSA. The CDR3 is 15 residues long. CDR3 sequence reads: CAGSLAPSGANVLTF. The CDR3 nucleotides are TGTGCCGGCAGCTTAGCTCCCTCTGGGGCCAACGTCCTGACTTTC.

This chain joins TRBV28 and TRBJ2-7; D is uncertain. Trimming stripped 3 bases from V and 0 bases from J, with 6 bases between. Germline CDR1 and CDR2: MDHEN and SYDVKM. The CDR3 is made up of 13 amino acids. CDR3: CASSLGISYEQYF. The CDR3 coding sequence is TGTGCCAGCAGTTTGGGTATCTCCTACGAGCAGTACTTC.

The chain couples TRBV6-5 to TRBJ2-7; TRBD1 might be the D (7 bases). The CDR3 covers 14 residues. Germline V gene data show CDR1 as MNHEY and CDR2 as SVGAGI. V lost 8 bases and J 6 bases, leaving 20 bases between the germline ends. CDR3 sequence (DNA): TGTGCCAGCCTAGACAGGGCTGCGCGGGGCGAGCAGTACTTC. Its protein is CASLDRAARGEQYF.

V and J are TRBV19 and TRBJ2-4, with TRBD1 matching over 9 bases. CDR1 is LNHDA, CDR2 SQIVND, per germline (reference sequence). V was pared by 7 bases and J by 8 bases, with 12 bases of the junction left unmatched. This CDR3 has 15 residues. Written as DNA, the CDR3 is TGTGCCAGTACCCACTCTGCGGACAGGGGTGACATTCAGTACTTC. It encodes CASTHSADRGDIQYF. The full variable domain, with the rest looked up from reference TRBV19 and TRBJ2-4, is DGGITQSPKYLFRKEGQNVTLSCEQNLNHDAMYWYRQDPGQGLRLIYYSQIVNDFQKGDIAEGYSVSREKKESFPLTVTSAQKNPTAFYLCASTHSADRGDIQYFGAGTRLSVL.

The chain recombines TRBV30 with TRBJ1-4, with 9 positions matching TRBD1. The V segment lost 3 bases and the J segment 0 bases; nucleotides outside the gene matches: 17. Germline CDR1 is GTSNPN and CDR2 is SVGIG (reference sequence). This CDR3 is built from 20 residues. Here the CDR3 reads CAWSRLSSLGTGSTNEKLFF. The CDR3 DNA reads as TGTGCCTGGAGCAGGCTATCTTCGTTGGGGACAGGGTCAACTAATGAAAAACTGTTTTTT.

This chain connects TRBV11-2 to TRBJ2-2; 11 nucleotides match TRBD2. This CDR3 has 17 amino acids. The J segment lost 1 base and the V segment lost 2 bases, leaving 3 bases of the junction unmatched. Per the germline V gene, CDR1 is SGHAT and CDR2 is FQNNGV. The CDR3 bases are TGTGCCAGCAGCTTATGGGGACTAGCGGTGAACACCGGGGAGCTGTTTTTT. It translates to CASSLWGLAVNTGELFF. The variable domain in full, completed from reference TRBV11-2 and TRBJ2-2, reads EAGVAQSPRYKIIEKRQSVAFWCNPISGHATLYWYQQILGQGPKLLIQFQNNGVVDDSQLPKDRFSAERLKGVDSTLKIQPAKLEDSAVYLCASSLWGLAVNTGELFFGEGSRLTVL.

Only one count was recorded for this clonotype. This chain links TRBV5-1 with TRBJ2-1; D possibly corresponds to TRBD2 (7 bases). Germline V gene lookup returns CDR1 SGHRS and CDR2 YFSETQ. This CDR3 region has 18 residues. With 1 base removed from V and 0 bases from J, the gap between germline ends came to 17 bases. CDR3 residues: CASSLRGDYTSSYNEQFF. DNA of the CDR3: TGCGCCAGCAGCTTGAGGGGGGACTACACGAGCTCCTACAATGAGCAGTTCTTC.